One and the same sample provided the 24 T cell receptor beta chains below, sequenced in a study of control samples from healthy donors and cancer patients. Assay: immunoSEQ multiplex PCR; the TCRdb copy retains only in-frame clones and omits some. The sample includes around 93,000 clones, 88% of them seen just once. Sample: blood. Source of these receptors: a man aged 30 to 39 in good health.

The CDR3 DNA is TGTGCCAGCACCTTGACAGGGGTGAATGAAAAACTGTTTTTT. As protein: CASTLTGVNEKLFF. The chain uses TRBV28 and TRBJ1-4; 8 positions match TRBD1. The CDR3 consists of 14 residues. V gave up 7 bases and J gave up 5 bases; unmatched junction bases: 6. Germline CDR1 MDHEN, CDR2 SYDVKM.

The CDR3 region has the DNA TGCGCCAGCAGCTCAACTTCTAGAGACGTTTCCTACAATGAGCAGTTCTTC. It is translated as CASSSTSRDVSYNEQFF. This rearrangement joins TRBV5-1 to TRBJ2-1, with D uncertain. V lost 3 bases, J lost 1 base, and 17 bases lay in between. CDR1 and CDR2 from the germline V gene are SGHRS and YFSETQ. CDR3 length equals 17 residues.

This chain uses TRBV28 with TRBJ1-4; D gene unclear. Germline V lookup: CDR1 MDHEN, CDR2 SYDVKM. The CDR3 contains 14 residues. Trimming removed 8 bases at V and 0 bases at J, with 10 bases between. The CDR3 region is CASRRVATNEKLFF. The CDR3 DNA sequence: TGTGCCAGCCGAAGAGTTGCAACTAATGAAAAACTGTTTTTT.

The V call is TRBV19, the J call TRBJ1-1; D gene unclear. V lost 10 bases, J lost 1 base, and 16 bases lay in between. This CDR3 has 14 amino acids. Germline CDR1 is LNHDA and CDR2 is SQIVND (reference sequence). In nucleotides, the CDR3 is TGTGCCACAACCATCACACGGACGAACACTGAAGCTTTCTTT. It encodes CATTITRTNTEAFF.

This clone has only a few counts. This chain connects TRBV25-1 to TRBJ1-3, with 8 nucleotides matching TRBD1. This CDR3 region has 15 residues. V shed 4 bases and J 0 bases; nucleotides not matched to a gene: 2. CDR1 is MGHDK and CDR2 is SYGVNS in the germline V gene. The CDR3 spells CASSGTGISGNTIYF. DNA of the CDR3: TGTGCCAGCAGTGGGACAGGGATCTCTGGAAACACCATATATTTT.

The rearrangement uses TRBV5-4 and TRBJ2-7, with TRBD1 as a possible D gene (5 bases). V was cut by 0 bases and J by 5 bases, with 12 bases left in between. From germline, CDR1 is SGHNT and CDR2 YYREEE (reference sequence). The CDR3 sequence is 14 residues long. The CDR3 nucleotides are TGTGCCAGCAGCTTGGAGCAGGGATCCCACGAGCAGTACTTC. Encoded protein: CASSLEQGSHEQYF.

V gene TRBV10-2 combines with J gene TRBJ2-7, with 12 bases matching TRBD1. The ends lost 5 bases at V and 6 bases at J; junction bases unmatched: 8. There are 15 residues in the CDR3. The germline V gene has CDR1 WSHSY and CDR2 SAAADI. The CDR3 nucleotides are TGCGCCAGCAGTAACCGGGACAGGGGGCTCGGCGAGCAGTACTTC. Translation: CASSNRDRGLGEQYF.

The chain recombines TRBV7-9 with TRBJ2-7; no clear D. Germline CDR1 and CDR2: SEHNR and FQNEAQ (reference sequence). The CDR3 is 13 residues long. Trimming removed 4 bases at V and 2 bases at J, with 9 bases between. The DNA of the CDR3 is TGTGCCAGCAGCTCTAAGGTCCCCTACGAGCAGTACTTC. Translating it yields CASSSKVPYEQYF.

This chain uses TRBV11-2 with TRBJ2-7; 9 nucleotides agree with TRBD1. The ends lost 5 bases at V and 0 bases at J; junction bases unmatched: 11. Germline CDR1 is SGHAT and CDR2 is FQNNGV. The CDR3 is 17 amino acids. As DNA, the CDR3 is TGTGCCAGCAGCCCTAAAGGGGGGACAGGGCTCTCCTACGAGCAGTACTTC. Translation gives CASSPKGGTGLSYEQYF.

V and J are TRBV10-3 and TRBJ2-5, with 12 bases fitting TRBD1. With V trimmed by 5 bases and J by 5 bases, 6 bases remained unmatched. The CDR3 totals 15 residues. Germline V lookup: CDR1 ENHRY, CDR2 SYGVKD. For the CDR3, the DNA is TGTGCCATCAGTTGGGGACAGGGGGCTCGGGAGACCCAGTACTTC. Its translation: CAISWGQGARETQYF.

The J gene is TRBJ2-1, the V gene TRBV10-1; 11 bases agree with TRBD2. The germline CDR1 and CDR2 sequences are WNHNN and SYGVQD (reference sequence). The CDR3 spans 15 residues. V was clipped by 8 bases and J by 10 bases; unmatched bases: 13. CDR3 residues: CASPPLSSGRMEQFF. The CDR3 DNA reads TGCGCCAGCCCCCCCCTGTCTAGCGGGAGGATGGAGCAGTTCTTC.

CDR3 region: CASSNRDSGPRFGKLFF. The DNA for the CDR3 is TGTGCCAGCAGCAACCGGGACAGTGGGCCCCGTTTTGGGAAACTGTTTTTT. This sequence joins TRBV9 and TRBJ1-4, with 7 bases lining up with TRBD1. The J segment lost 11 bases and the V segment lost 4 bases, leaving 20 bases of the junction unmatched. This CDR3 region has 17 residues. CDR1 is SGDLS, CDR2 YYNGEE, per germline.

This chain links TRBV6-1 with TRBJ1-6; 7 positions agree with TRBD1. This CDR3 comprises 15 residues. The trim removed 1 base at V and 7 bases at J, leaving 4 bases unmatched. Germline assignment: CDR1 MNHNS and CDR2 SASEGT. CDR3 sequence (DNA): TGTGCCAGCAGTGAAGGTGGGACAGTAAATTCACCCCTCCACTTT. It yields the protein CASSEGGTVNSPLHF.

This clone was counted between two and nine times. The rearrangement joins TRBV5-1 to TRBJ2-7, with 7 bases fitting TRBD2. V lost 4 bases, J lost 0 bases, and 13 bases stayed unmatched. The CDR3 has 17 residues. CDR1 is SGHRS, CDR2 YFSETQ, per germline. The CDR3 nucleotides are TGCGCCAGCAGCCGCGGGAGTGGCGGGGCAGCCTCCTACGAGCAGTACTTC. Translated, it gives CASSRGSGGAASYEQYF.

J is TRBJ2-5 and V is TRBV28; D unclear. V lost 7 bases and J lost 3, with 15 bases in between. The CDR3 has 14 amino acids. The germline gives CDR1 MDHEN, CDR2 SYDVKM. In nucleotides, the CDR3 is TGTGCCAGCATGTCAGTAGGACGGAAAGAGACCCAGTACTTC. This encodes CASMSVGRKETQYF.

The chain is built from TRBV15 and TRBJ2-4; D is perhaps TRBD2 (7 bases). CDR3 length equals 17 residues. CDR1 and CDR2 (germline): LNHNV, YYDKDF (reference sequence). V lost 1 base, J lost 9 bases, and 22 bases lay in between. The CDR3 loop reads CATSRGPLGGGASIQYF. Here the CDR3 DNA reads TGTGCCACCAGCAGAGGGCCCCTTGGAGGGGGGGCCTCCATTCAGTACTTC.

This clone was seen a handful of times. This chain uses TRBV18 with TRBJ1-1; no reliable D call. CDR3 size: 16 residues. V was trimmed by 8 bases and J by 0 bases, leaving 19 bases between them. Germline CDR1 KGHSH, CDR2 LQKENI. CDR3 in DNA: TGTGCCAGCACAACGACACTTACTTCCATGAACACTGAAGCTTTCTTT. Protein sequence: CASTTTLTSMNTEAFF.

The chain links TRBV28 to TRBJ1-5, with 9 bases matching TRBD1. The CDR3 spans 16 residues. Germline lookup yields CDR1 MDHEN and CDR2 SYDVKM. The ends lost 6 bases at V and 2 bases at J; junction bases unmatched: 8. The CDR3 DNA is TGTGCCAGCAGACGGGACAGGGATTTGGGCAATCAGCCCCAGCATTTT. It is translated as CASRRDRDLGNQPQHF.

V is TRBV7-9 and J is TRBJ1-1; D remains ambiguous. This CDR3 contains 11 residues. Germline loops: CDR1 SEHNR, CDR2 FQNEAQ (reference sequence). Trimming shortened V by 7 bases and J by 4 bases, and 7 bases separated the two germline ends. CDR3 amino acids: CASTLFTEAFF. The CDR3 DNA follows: TGTGCCAGCACCCTGTTCACTGAAGCTTTCTTT.

The chain is built from TRBV5-1 and TRBJ1-6, with D possibly being TRBD1 (5 bases). The CDR3 extends over 14 amino acids. Trimming took off 1 base at V and 9 bases at J, with 11 bases between the two ends. Germline assignment: CDR1 SGHRS and CDR2 YFSETQ. CDR3 sequence: CASSLFGGSSPLHF. CDR3 nucleotides: TGCGCCAGCAGCTTGTTCGGGGGGAGTTCACCCCTCCACTTT.

The chain combines TRBV5-1 with TRBJ1-1; 7 nucleotides line up with TRBD1. Trimming took 1 base from V and 4 from J; bases not matched to a gene: 13. The CDR3 has 17 amino acids. Germline V gene sequence: CDR1 SGHRS, CDR2 YFSETQ. The CDR3 sequence is CASSLMTGTSPGTEAFF. CDR3 nucleotide sequence: TGCGCCAGCAGCTTGATGACAGGGACCTCTCCAGGCACTGAAGCTTTCTTT.

V and J are TRBV4-1 and TRBJ1-1; D is possibly TRBD1 (5 bases). CDR3 length: 14 amino acids. The germline V gene encodes CDR1 MGHRA and CDR2 YSYEKL. V gave up 3 bases and J gave up 1 base, with 9 bases separating them. This CDR3 is CASSQPDRNTEAFF. As DNA, the CDR3 is TGCGCCAGCAGCCAGCCCGACAGGAACACTGAAGCTTTCTTT.

This sequence joins TRBV9 and TRBJ2-7; TRBD1 aligns across 7 bases. CDR1 and CDR2 from the germline V gene are SGDLS and YYNGEE. J lost 2 bases, V lost 3 bases, and 11 bases had no gene match. The CDR3 covers 16 residues. CDR3 loop: CASSAGTGQVPYEQYF. The CDR3 DNA is TGTGCCAGCAGCGCAGGAACTGGACAGGTCCCCTACGAGCAGTACTTC. The variable domain in full, with the rest retrieved from reference TRBV9 and TRBJ2-7, is DSGVTQTPKHLITATGQRVTLRCSPRSGDLSVYWYQQSLDQGLQFLIQYYNGEERAKGNILERFSAQQFPDLHSELNLSSLELGDSALYFCASSAGTGQVPYEQYFGPGTRLTVT.

J is TRBJ1-5 and V is TRBV2; 7 bases fit TRBD1. V shed 7 bases, J shed 8 bases, and the junction held 11 bases outside the gene matches. CDR3 length: 14 amino acids. The germline CDR1 and CDR2 sequences are SNHLY and FYNNEI. CDR3 residues: CASTWTGVREPQHF. In DNA form, the CDR3 reads TGTGCCAGCACCTGGACAGGCGTAAGGGAGCCCCAGCATTTT. Drawing the rest from reference TRBV2 and TRBJ1-5, the complete variable domain is EPEVTQTPSHQVTQMGQEVILRCVPISNHLYFYWYRQILGQKVEFLVSFYNNEISEKSEIFDDQFSVERPDGSNFTLKIRSTKLEDSAMYFCASTWTGVREPQHFGDGTRLSIL.